This is a list of T cell receptor beta chains from one sample in a study of T cell responses to AZD1222 COVID-19 vaccine. Profiling relied on immunoSEQ multiplex PCR, and the TCRdb table lists in-frame clones only, not all of them. The table has under 150,000 clones, about 90% seen once. The specimen was peripheral blood, collected on day 0 of AZD1222 vaccination. Source of these receptors: an adult in good health. Each CDR3 is given with its conserved first and last residue. The D gene is left open where the match is weak. Expanded clones are given a class, and other clones once, few, many or no size at all.

V	J	size	D	CDR3	DNA
TRBV6-5	TRBJ2-2	NA	NA	CASNTGFGLAGELFF	TGTGCCAGCAACACAGGTTTCGGTCTTGCCGGGGAGCTGTTTTTT
TRBV9	TRBJ2-1	once	NA	CASSPRVPVGITNEQFF	TGTGCCAGCAGCCCTCGAGTCCCTGTCGGGATAACGAATGAGCAGTTCTTC
TRBV7-8	TRBJ2-1	NA	NA	CASSLEVGSNEQFF	TGTGCCAGCAGCTTAGAGGTCGGGAGCAATGAGCAGTTCTTC
TRBV3-1/TRBV3-2	TRBJ2-7	NA	NA	CASSQLGGRGQYF	TGTGCCAGCAGCCAACTGGGCGGGCGGGGGCAGTACTTC
TRBV29-1	TRBJ2-3	NA	NA	CSVEREHPDTQYF	TGCAGCGTTGAAAGGGAGCACCCAGATACGCAGTATTTT
TRBV19	TRBJ1-5	NA	TRBD1	CASHRGMYSNQPQHF	TGTGCCAGTCACAGGGGAATGTATAGCAATCAGCCCCAGCATTTT
TRBV30	TRBJ1-2	NA	TRBD1	CAWSAQGGFNYGYTF	TGTGCCTGGAGTGCGCAGGGGGGATTCAACTATGGCTACACCTTC
TRBV29-1	TRBJ2-1	NA	TRBD2	CSAAGGGGFSYNEQFF	TGCAGCGCTGCGGGAGGGGGCGGATTTTCCTACAATGAGCAGTTCTTC
TRBV30	TRBJ1-2	NA	TRBD1	CAWVGQANYGYTF	TGTGCCTGGGTTGGACAGGCTAACTATGGCTACACCTTC
TRBV7-6	TRBJ1-2	NA	NA	CASSLGVSDVYGYTF	TGTGCCAGCAGCTTAGGGGTTTCTGATGTCTATGGCTACACCTTC
TRBV4-3	TRBJ1-3	NA	TRBD1	CASSLQGIPGNTIYF	TGCGCCAGCAGCCTACAGGGGATTCCTGGAAACACCATATATTTT
TRBV30	TRBJ1-1	NA	NA	CAGTSGNTEAFF	TGTGCCGGAACTTCGGGGAACACTGAAGCTTTCTTT
TRBV5-8	TRBJ1-5	NA	TRBD1	CASSPLDRGHQPQHF	TGTGCCAGCAGCCCACTAGACAGGGGGCATCAGCCCCAGCATTTT
TRBV4-2	TRBJ2-3	NA	NA	CASSQEGVSTDTQYF	TGTGCCAGCAGCCAAGAGGGGGTTAGCACAGATACGCAGTATTTT
TRBV24-1	TRBJ1-4	NA	NA	CATSDAGRYDEKLFF	TGTGCCACCAGTGATGCAGGGCGTTACGATGAAAAACTGTTTTTT
TRBV6-5	TRBJ1-6	NA	NA	CASSLGPGNSPLHF	TGTGCCAGCAGTTTGGGACCGGGAAATTCACCCCTCCACTTT
TRBV25-1	TRBJ2-5	NA	NA	CASSLGAGRETQYF	TGTGCCAGCAGCCTCGGGGCCGGGAGAGAGACCCAGTACTTC
TRBV7-8	TRBJ2-7	NA	NA	CASSHSYEQYF	TGTGCCAGCAGCCACAGCTACGAGCAGTACTTC
TRBV6-2/TRBV6-3	TRBJ1-5	NA	NA	CASSYSAKGSNQPQHF	TGTGCCAGCAGTTACTCGGCGAAAGGAAGCAATCAGCCCCAGCATTTT